The rows below give T cell receptor beta chains drawn from one sample of a study of beta chain features in type 1 diabetes. The repertoire was sequenced with immunoSEQ multiplex PCR; TCRdb's copy has only in-frame clones and lacks some. Of around 150,000 clones in the sample, 6.9% were seen once. Sequenced: central memory CD4+ T cells from blood. These receptors originate from a woman aged 25-40 years in good health. Both conserved end residues are part of each CDR3. The D gene is left open where the match is weak. Not every row has a clone size; where given, it reads once, few, many or a size class.

J: TRBJ2-2
V: TRBV9
D: -
size: few
DNA: TGTGCCAGCAGCAAACTAGATGGCGGGGAGCTGTTTTTT
CDR3: CASSKLDGGELFF

J: TRBJ1-5
V: TRBV19
D: -
size: -
DNA: TGTGCCAGTAGTGGCAACCTGAATCAGCCCCAGCATTTT
CDR3: CASSGNLNQPQHF

J: TRBJ2-5
V: TRBV11-2
D: TRBD2
size: few
DNA: TGTGCCAGCAGCCTAGGGACTAGCGGGCAAGAGACCCAGTACTTC
CDR3: CASSLGTSGQETQYF

J: TRBJ2-7
V: TRBV2
D: -
size: -
DNA: TGTGCCACGTATAGCGGATACTCCTACGAGCAGTACTTC
CDR3: CATYSGYSYEQYF

J: TRBJ2-3
V: TRBV7-2
D: TRBD1
size: -
DNA: TGTGCCAGCAGCTTATCCCGGGACAGGGGGGATACGCAGTATTTT
CDR3: CASSLSRDRGDTQYF

J: TRBJ2-7
V: TRBV2
D: TRBD2
size: -
DNA: TGTGCCAGCAGGAACAGCGGGACTACCTACGAGCAGTACTTC
CDR3: CASRNSGTTYEQYF

J: TRBJ1-2
V: TRBV6-5
D: -
size: -
DNA: TGTGCCAGCAGATCTGACAGTCTATATGGCTACACCTTC
CDR3: CASRSDSLYGYTF

J: TRBJ2-3
V: TRBV4-3
D: TRBD2
size: few
DNA: TGCGCCAGCAGCCAGGAGCAGCGGGGGAGCTTCCCCCACGCAGATACGCAGTATTTT
CDR3: CASSQEQRGSFPHADTQYF

J: TRBJ2-7
V: TRBV9
D: -
size: -
DNA: TGTGCCAGCAGCGCCGATTCTTACACCTACGAGCAGTACTTC
CDR3: CASSADSYTYEQYF

J: TRBJ2-5
V: TRBV9
D: -
size: -
DNA: TGTGCCAGCAGCACCTCCAAGGGACACGTCCAAGAGACCCAGTACTTC
CDR3: CASSTSKGHVQETQYF

J: TRBJ2-7
V: TRBV10-3
D: -
size: many
DNA: TGTGCCATCAAACGGACGGAGGATGCCTACGAGCAGTACTTC
CDR3: CAIKRTEDAYEQYF

J: TRBJ2-2
V: TRBV29-1
D: -
size: -
DNA: TGCAGCGGACAGTCCGTAGGCACCGGGGAGCTGTTTTTT
CDR3: CSGQSVGTGELFF

J: TRBJ1-1
V: TRBV2
D: -
size: few
DNA: TGTGCCAGCAGTGAAGCGCGGGTTAATAGGAATCGGAACACTGAAGCTTTCTTT
CDR3: CASSEARVNRNRNTEAFF

J: TRBJ1-5
V: TRBV4-2
D: TRBD1
size: few
DNA: TGTGCCAGCAGCCACGGAGGACAGGGTAATCAGCCCCAGCATTTT
CDR3: CASSHGGQGNQPQHF

J: TRBJ2-3
V: TRBV15
D: -
size: -
DNA: TGTGCCACCCGATGGAGGGGTGGCGATACGCAGTATTTT
CDR3: CATRWRGGDTQYF

J: TRBJ2-1
V: TRBV27
D: TRBD2
size: -
DNA: TGTGCCAGCAGTTTACGACTAGCGGCACTTTCCTACAATGAGCAGTTCTTC
CDR3: CASSLRLAALSYNEQFF

J: TRBJ2-5
V: TRBV5-1
D: -
size: -
DNA: TGCGCCAGCAGCTTGGAGGGCAGGGAAGAGACCCAGTACTTC
CDR3: CASSLEGREETQYF

J: TRBJ2-7
V: TRBV6-1
D: -
size: -
DNA: TGTGCCAGCAGTGAAATTTGGACAGACGAGCAGTACTTC
CDR3: CASSEIWTDEQYF

J: TRBJ2-5
V: TRBV7-9
D: TRBD2
size: few
DNA: TGTGCCAGCAGCTTATCCGGGAGGGGAGAGACCCAGTACTTC
CDR3: CASSLSGRGETQYF

J: TRBJ1-1
V: TRBV10-3
D: TRBD1
size: -
DNA: TGTGCCATCAGTGACCCGGGGACAGCGAACACTGAAGCTTTCTTT
CDR3: CAISDPGTANTEAFF

J: TRBJ2-2
V: TRBV18
D: -
size: few
DNA: TGTGCCAGCTCACCACTCACACAGGCCGGGGAGCTGTTTTTT
CDR3: CASSPLTQAGELFF

J: TRBJ2-7
V: TRBV18
D: -
size: few
DNA: TGTGCCAGCTCTCCCCCTATGCCGGCCTACGAGCAGTACTTC
CDR3: CASSPPMPAYEQYF

J: TRBJ2-1
V: TRBV7-2
D: TRBD2
size: -
DNA: TGTGCCAGCAGCCCAATAGCGGGAGAGCCCTACAATGAGCAGTTCTTC
CDR3: CASSPIAGEPYNEQFF

J: TRBJ2-7
V: TRBV4-3
D: -
size: few
DNA: TGCGCCAGCAGCCAAGATATAAGCAGGGTTGGTAGCGAGCAGTACTTC
CDR3: CASSQDISRVGSEQYF

J: TRBJ2-7
V: TRBV18
D: -
size: many
DNA: TGTGCCAGCTCAGGGGGACTGGACTACGAGCAGTACTTC
CDR3: CASSGGLDYEQYF

J: TRBJ2-7
V: TRBV18
D: -
size: -
DNA: TGTGCCAGCAAGGGAGTCCTCGAGGACTACGAGCAGTACTTC
CDR3: CASKGVLEDYEQYF

J: TRBJ2-1
V: TRBV5-4
D: TRBD2
size: -
DNA: TGTGCCAGCAGCCCGCGCCTAGCGGGAGTAAACAATGAGCAGTTCTTC
CDR3: CASSPRLAGVNNEQFF

J: TRBJ1-2
V: TRBV5-4
D: TRBD1
size: few
DNA: TGTGCCAGCAGCTTGGACAGGGGTTATGGCTACACCTTC
CDR3: CASSLDRGYGYTF

J: TRBJ2-5
V: TRBV4-3
D: TRBD1
size: few
DNA: TGCGCCAGCAGCCAGGGAAATTACAGGGGCCGGGAGACCCAGTACTTC
CDR3: CASSQGNYRGRETQYF

J: TRBJ2-7
V: TRBV9
D: TRBD1
size: few
DNA: TGTGCCAGCAGCGCCACCGGGACAGGGCCTACGGGGCAGTACTTC
CDR3: CASSATGTGPTGQYF

J: TRBJ2-1
V: TRBV19
D: -
size: few
DNA: TGTGCCAGTAGTATTAGGGGCAATGAGCAGTTCTTC
CDR3: CASSIRGNEQFF

J: TRBJ2-1
V: TRBV14
D: -
size: many
DNA: TGTGCCAGCAGCCTTAATCCTTACAATGAGCAGTTCTTC
CDR3: CASSLNPYNEQFF

J: TRBJ2-5
V: TRBV29-1
D: TRBD1
size: few
DNA: TGCAGCGACCGGACAGGGGGGGAGACCCAGTACTTC
CDR3: CSDRTGGETQYF

J: TRBJ1-2
V: TRBV7-2
D: -
size: few
DNA: TGTGCCAGCAGCTTAGAGGCAGGCTATGGCTACACCTTC
CDR3: CASSLEAGYGYTF

J: TRBJ2-5
V: TRBV5-1
D: -
size: few
DNA: TGCGCCAGCAGCTCCGGGAGATCCCAAGAGACCCAGTACTTC
CDR3: CASSSGRSQETQYF

J: TRBJ1-5
V: TRBV5-1
D: TRBD1
size: few
DNA: TGCGCCAGCAGGTCGGGACAGGGGACCAATCAGCCCCAGCATTTT
CDR3: CASRSGQGTNQPQHF

J: TRBJ1-4
V: TRBV7-8
D: -
size: medium-sized
DNA: TGTGCCAGCAGCTCACACAGGGTTGCAACTAATGAAAAACTGTTTTTT
CDR3: CASSSHRVATNEKLFF

J: TRBJ2-1
V: TRBV7-2
D: -
size: few
DNA: TGTGCCAGCAGCTTAGCCAGGGGCGCTTACAATGAGCAGTTCTTC
CDR3: CASSLARGAYNEQFF

J: TRBJ2-7
V: TRBV18
D: -
size: -
DNA: TGTGCCAGCTCTACCTCTACTAGGCTGATCAACGAGCAGTACTTC
CDR3: CASSTSTRLINEQYF

J: TRBJ2-7
V: TRBV4-1
D: -
size: -
DNA: TGCGCCAGCAGCCAAGCAGAGGGTGCCTACGAGCAGTACTTC
CDR3: CASSQAEGAYEQYF

J: TRBJ2-5
V: TRBV10-3
D: TRBD2
size: few
DNA: TGTGCCATCAGTCCCAGCGGGGTGGATGTGGGTGAGCAGTACTTC
CDR3: CAISPSGVDVGEQYF